This T cell receptor (beta chain) was profiled in a study of post-analysis software for immune sequencing data. Points from the study as a whole: A handful of TRBV segments (TRBV5-6, TRBV5-1 and TRBV20-1 among them) occurred more frequently in patients than in controls. Multiple sclerosis patients showed significantly lower normalized Chao1 diversity than controls did.

TCR beta cDNA libraries had unique molecular identifiers. TCRdb independently ran MiXCR on the PCR reads; one entry per CDR3 protein. The sample has about 770,000 distinct CDR3 sequences, 46% seen once. Of note for this clonotype: Antigen unknown.

Germline CDR1 reads MDHEN; CDR2 reads SYDVKM. Trimming removed 6 bases from V and 0 bases from J, with 21 bases in between. The CDR3 covers 17 residues. V and J are TRBV28 and TRBJ2-7; D is perhaps TRBD1 (6 bases). The material sequenced was blood. The sequence was collected from a girl between 10 and 17 years old with multiple sclerosis. CDR3 DNA sequence: TGTGCCAGCAGATCCCCGATGTTGGGGGCACACTCCTACGAGCAGTACTTC. As protein: CASRSPMLGAHSYEQYF.